This record looks at one TCR beta chain sequence and its context. Its antigen is as yet unknown. These data originate in a study of PD-L1 blockade in urothelial cancer. Overall study: About 90% of the roughly 30 patients were men with bladder-origin urothelial cancer. Blood samples had a median of around 140,000 T cells, 80,000 to 85,000 unique TCRs, and clonality more than 0.075. Study-level points and caveats: When pretreatment blood TCR clonality was below the median, it predicted better survival.

Germline-derived CDR1 and CDR2 are MNHEY and SMNVEV (reference sequence). V was pared by 8 bases and J by 3 bases, with 17 bases of the junction left unmatched. CDR3 length equals 18 residues. The data were produced by immunoSEQ multiplex PCR, yet TCRdb's version contains in-frame clones alone and is incomplete. The sample holds approximately 120,000 clones, roughly 82% seen once. This sample's time point: peripheral blood 6 weeks after treatment start. For each patient, 1 to 8 samples were obtained, pretreatment and on-treatment. The receptor's source is a man aged 45-65 years with urothelial cancer. The specimen comprised PBMCs, sampled around atezolizumab (anti-PD-L1) treatment. The chain employs TRBV27 and TRBJ2-5; TRBD2 matches at 11 bases. The CDR3 reads CASGPLRSSGGLEETQYF. The CDR3 nucleotides are TGTGCCAGCGGCCCATTGAGATCTAGCGGGGGGTTAGAAGAGACCCAGTACTTC.